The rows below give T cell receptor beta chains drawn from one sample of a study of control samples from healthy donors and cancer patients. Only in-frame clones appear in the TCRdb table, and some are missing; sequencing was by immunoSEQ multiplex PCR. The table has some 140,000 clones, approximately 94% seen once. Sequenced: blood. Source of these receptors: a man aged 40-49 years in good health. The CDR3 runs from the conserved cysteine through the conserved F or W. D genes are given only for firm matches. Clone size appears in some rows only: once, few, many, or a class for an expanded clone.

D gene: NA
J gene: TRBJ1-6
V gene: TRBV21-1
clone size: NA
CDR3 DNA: TGTGCCAGCAGCAACCCGGGGGGGGGTCAGAGCTCCTATAATTCACCCCTCCACTTT
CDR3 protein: CASSNPGGGQSSYNSPLHF

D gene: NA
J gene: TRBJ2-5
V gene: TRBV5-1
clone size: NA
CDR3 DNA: TGCGCCAGCAGCCTGGGGCGCCGGGAGACCCAGTACTTC
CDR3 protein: CASSLGRRETQYF

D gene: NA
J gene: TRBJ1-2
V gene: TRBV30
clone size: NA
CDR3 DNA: TGTGCCTGGTCTATAGGGGATGGCTACACCTTC
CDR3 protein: CAWSIGDGYTF

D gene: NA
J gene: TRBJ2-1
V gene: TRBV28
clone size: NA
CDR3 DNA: TGTGCCAGCAGTTCTTCCGCGGGAAGGCATGAGCAGTTCTTC
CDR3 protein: CASSSSAGRHEQFF

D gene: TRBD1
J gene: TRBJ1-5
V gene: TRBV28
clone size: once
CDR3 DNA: TGTGCCAGCAGTTCGACAGGGACTAGCAATCAGCCCCAGCATTTT
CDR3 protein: CASSSTGTSNQPQHF

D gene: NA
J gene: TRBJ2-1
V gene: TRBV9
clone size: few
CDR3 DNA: TGTGCCAGCAGCGTAGAAGGCTCCCCTGGGAAGGATGAGCAGTTCTTC
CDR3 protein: CASSVEGSPGKDEQFF

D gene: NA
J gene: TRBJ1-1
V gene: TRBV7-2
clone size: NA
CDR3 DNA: TGTGCCAGCAGCCTGTGGGAGCTGAACACTGAAGCTTTCTTT
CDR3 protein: CASSLWELNTEAFF

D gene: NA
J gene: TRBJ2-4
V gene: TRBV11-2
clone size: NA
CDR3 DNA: TGTGCCAGCAGCTTATCGAACATTCAGTACTTC
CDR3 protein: CASSLSNIQYF

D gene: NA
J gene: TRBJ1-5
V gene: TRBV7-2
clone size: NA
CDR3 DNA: TGTGCCAGCAGCTTAGTCCCGGGTGGGAATCAGCCCCAGCATTTT
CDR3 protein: CASSLVPGGNQPQHF

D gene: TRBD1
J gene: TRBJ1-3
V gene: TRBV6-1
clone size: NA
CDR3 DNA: TGTGCCAGCAGTGAAATGGGACAGGGACGCCGGGTGTTGCGTCCCATATATTTT
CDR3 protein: CASSEMGQGRRVLRPIYF

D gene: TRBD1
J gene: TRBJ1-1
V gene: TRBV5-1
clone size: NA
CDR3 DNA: TGCGCCAGCAGTCCCGGGACAGGGCTGGGGAACACTGAAGCTTTCTTT
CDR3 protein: CASSPGTGLGNTEAFF

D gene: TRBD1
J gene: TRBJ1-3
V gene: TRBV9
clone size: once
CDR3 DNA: TGTGCCAGCAGCCTCAGGGGGCCAGGAAACACCATATATTTT
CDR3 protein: CASSLRGPGNTIYF

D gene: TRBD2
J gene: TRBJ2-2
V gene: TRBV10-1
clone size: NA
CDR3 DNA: TGCGCCAGCAGCCCTCGTGGGGGGGCGAACACCGGGGAGCTGTTTTTT
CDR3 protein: CASSPRGGANTGELFF

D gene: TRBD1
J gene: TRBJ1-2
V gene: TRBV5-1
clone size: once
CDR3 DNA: TGCGCCAGCAGCTTGGCCGGCGACAGGGTGAATCCTAACTATGGCTACACCTTC
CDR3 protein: CASSLAGDRVNPNYGYTF

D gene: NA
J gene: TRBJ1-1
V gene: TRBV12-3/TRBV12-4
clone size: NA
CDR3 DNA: TGTGCCAGCAGTCCTAGTATGAACACTGAAGCTTTCTTT
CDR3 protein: CASSPSMNTEAFF

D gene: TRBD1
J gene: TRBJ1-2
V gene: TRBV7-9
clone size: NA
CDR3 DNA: TGTGCCAGCAGCCAGGGCCCCCGGGACAGATATAACTATGGCTACACCTTC
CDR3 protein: CASSQGPRDRYNYGYTF

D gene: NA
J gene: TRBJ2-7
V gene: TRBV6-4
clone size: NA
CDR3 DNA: TGTGCCAGCAGGAGTCCCAGGGATAACGAGCAGTACTTC
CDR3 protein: CASRSPRDNEQYF

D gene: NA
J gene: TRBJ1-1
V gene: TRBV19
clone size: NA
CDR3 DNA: TGTGCCAGTAGTATGGGAGGGGGAACTGAAGCTTTCTTT
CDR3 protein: CASSMGGGTEAFF

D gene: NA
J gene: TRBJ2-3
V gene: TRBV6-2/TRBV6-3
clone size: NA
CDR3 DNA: TGTGCCAGCAGTTACGGGGGGACGGCCACAGATACGCAGTATTTT
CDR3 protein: CASSYGGTATDTQYF

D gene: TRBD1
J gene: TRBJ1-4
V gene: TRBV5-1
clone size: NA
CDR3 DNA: TGCGCCAGCAGCAGTGACAGGGAGGGGGAAAAACTGTTTTTT
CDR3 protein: CASSSDREGEKLFF

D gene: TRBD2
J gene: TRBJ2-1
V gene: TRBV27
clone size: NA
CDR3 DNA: TGTGCCAGCAGCCTCGGGGGGGCCTCCTACAATGAGCAGTTCTTC
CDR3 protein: CASSLGGASYNEQFF

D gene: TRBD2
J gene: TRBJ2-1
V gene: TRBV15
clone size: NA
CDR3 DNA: TGTGCCACCAGCAGGGGTCTAGCGGGGGGTTACAATGAGCAGTTCTTC
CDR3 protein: CATSRGLAGGYNEQFF

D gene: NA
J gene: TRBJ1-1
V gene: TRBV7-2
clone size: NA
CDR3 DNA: TGTGCCAGCAGCTTAGGACTGACAGGGAACACTGAAGCTTTCTTT
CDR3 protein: CASSLGLTGNTEAFF

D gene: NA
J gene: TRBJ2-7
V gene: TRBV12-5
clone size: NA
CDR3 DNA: TGTGCTAGTGGTATCCCCCGAGGGACGGTCTCCTACGAGCAGTACTTC
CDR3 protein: CASGIPRGTVSYEQYF

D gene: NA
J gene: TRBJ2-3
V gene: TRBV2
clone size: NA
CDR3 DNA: TGTGCCAGCAGTGAATTTAACAGGGGCACAGATACGCAGTATTTT
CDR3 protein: CASSEFNRGTDTQYF

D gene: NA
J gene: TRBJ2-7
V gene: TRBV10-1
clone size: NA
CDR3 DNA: TGCGCCAGCAGTGAGTCGGTACGAGCCTACGAGCAGTACTTC
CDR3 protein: CASSESVRAYEQYF

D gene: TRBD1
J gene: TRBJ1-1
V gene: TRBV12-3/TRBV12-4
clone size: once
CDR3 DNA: TGTGCCAGCAGCTCAAAACAGGGGACGGAAGCTTTCTTT
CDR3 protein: CASSSKQGTEAFF

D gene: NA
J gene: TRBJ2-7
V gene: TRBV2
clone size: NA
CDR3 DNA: TGTGCCAGCACCCTCTACCGGGTAAACTCCTACGAGCAGTACTTC
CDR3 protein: CASTLYRVNSYEQYF

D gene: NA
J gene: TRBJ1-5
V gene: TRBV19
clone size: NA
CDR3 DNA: TGTGCCAGTAGTATGAGAGGAGGTAGCAATCAGCCCCAGCATTTT
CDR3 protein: CASSMRGGSNQPQHF

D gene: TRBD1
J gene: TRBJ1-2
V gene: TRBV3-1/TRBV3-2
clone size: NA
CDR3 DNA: TGTGCCAGCAGCGGTCGGACAGGAACAAACTATGGCTACACCTTC
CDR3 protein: CASSGRTGTNYGYTF

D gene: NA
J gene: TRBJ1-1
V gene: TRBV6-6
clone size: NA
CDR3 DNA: TGTGCCAGTTCCAACAGGGCCATGAACACTGAAGCTTTCTTT
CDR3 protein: CASSNRAMNTEAFF

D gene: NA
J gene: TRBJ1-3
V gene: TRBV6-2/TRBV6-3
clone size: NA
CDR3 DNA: TGTGCCAGCAGTTACTCGAGTGCTCCCCAAGGACAAGCGGGAAACACCATATATTTT
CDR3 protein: CASSYSSAPQGQAGNTIYF

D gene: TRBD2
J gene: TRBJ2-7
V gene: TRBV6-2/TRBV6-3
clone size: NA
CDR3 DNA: TGTGCCAGCAGTTATAGCGGGGGAAGCTCCTACGAGCAGTACTTC
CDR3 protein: CASSYSGGSSYEQYF

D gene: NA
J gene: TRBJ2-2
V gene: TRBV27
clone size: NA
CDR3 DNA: TGTGCCAGCAGTTTGGCAGGACTCGGCGGGGAGCTGTTTTTT
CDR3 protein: CASSLAGLGGELFF

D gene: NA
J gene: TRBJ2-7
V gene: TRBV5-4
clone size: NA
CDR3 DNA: TGTGCCAGCAGCTCAGTAGCGCCCCACGAGCAGTACTTC
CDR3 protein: CASSSVAPHEQYF

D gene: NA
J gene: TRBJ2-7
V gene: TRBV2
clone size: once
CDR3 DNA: TGTGCCAGCAGTGAGGGGGCCCCCCACTACGAGCAGTACTTC
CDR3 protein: CASSEGAPHYEQYF